One TCR beta chain is described in this entry. The CDR3 covers 12 residues. V lost 8 bases and J lost 3, with 11 bases in between. Germline V gene sequence: CDR1 ENHRY, CDR2 SYGVKD. TCRdb recomputed calls from the RT-PCR reads with MiXCR, one row per CDR3 protein. The repertoire holds 650,000 to 800,000 distinct CDR3 sequences, about 14% seen once, with roughly 3.9% in the top ten. The chain is built from TRBV10-3 and TRBJ2-7; no clear D. The source of this sequence is a female donor in good health, serving as a healthy control. Sequenced: memory CD4+ T cells from blood. CDR3 residues: CAIAGSLYEQYF. CDR3 sequence (DNA): TGTGCCATCGCAGGTTCCCTCTACGAGCAGTACTTC.